A selection of T cell receptor beta chains follows, all from one sample in a study of breast tumors, draining lymph nodes, adjacent tissues. MiXCR, run by TCRdb on the multiplex PCR reads, gives a single entry per CDR3 protein. The sample holds roughly 80,000 distinct CDR3 sequences, approximately 19% seen once. Sequencing was performed on axillary lymph node tissue. These receptors came from a female donor with breast cancer. Some clones in this sample may be carry-over from other donors' samples. Each CDR3 is given with its conserved first and last residue. The D gene is left open where the match is weak. Size is stated for part of the rows, as once, few or many counts, or as a class when the clone is expanded.

size,J,D,V,DNA,CDR3
many,TRBJ2-5,TRBD1,TRBV5-5,TGTGCCAGCAGCTTGGAAGGGGGCGGGCAAGAGACCCAGTACTTC,CASSLEGGGQETQYF
many,TRBJ2-7,TRBD2,TRBV4-2,TGTGCCAGCAGCCAAGTGGCTAGCGGCTCCTACGAGCAGTACTTC,CASSQVASGSYEQYF
once,TRBJ1-6,.,TRBV7-9,TGTGCCAGCAGCTTAGTAAGGTCCTCACCCCTCCACTTT,CASSLVRSSPLHF
many,TRBJ1-4,.,TRBV15,TGTGCCACCACAGACAGGTCCAATGAAAAACTGTTTTTT,CATTDRSNEKLFF
many,TRBJ1-5,TRBD1,TRBV20-1,TGCAGTGCCCTCAAAGGGGACAGTAATCAGCCCCAGCATTTT,CSALKGDSNQPQHF
many,TRBJ2-7,TRBD1,TRBV4-3,TGCGCCAGCAGCCAAGTTTCGGCAGGGGGTTCCTACGAGCAGTACTTC,CASSQVSAGGSYEQYF
.,TRBJ1-6,.,TRBV28,TGTGCCAGCAGTTTAGGTTCCCCAAGGCCCCTCCACTTT,CASSLGSPRPLHF
many,TRBJ1-2,.,TRBV5-1,TGCGCCAGCAGCTTGGCCCTTGAGGCAGGGGCTAACTATGGCTACACCTTC,CASSLALEAGANYGYTF
many,TRBJ2-3,TRBD2,TRBV20-1,TGCAGTGCTAGAGACTTGGCGGGAGTGGCAGATACGCAGTATTTT,CSARDLAGVADTQYF
many,TRBJ2-3,.,TRBV20-1,TGCAGTACCTTGGGGGGAGTGGCAGATACGCAGTATTTT,CSTLGGVADTQYF
many,TRBJ2-1,.,TRBV20-1,TGCAGTGCTAGAATAGGGTCCTACAATGAGCAGTTCTTC,CSARIGSYNEQFF
many,TRBJ1-4,.,TRBV7-8,TGTGCCAGCAGCTTAGCATCGGGTGGACCAGAAAAACTGTTTTTT,CASSLASGGPEKLFF
many,TRBJ1-6,.,TRBV19,TGTGCCAGTAGTATAAGGCGGGTTGAGTCACCCCTCCACTTT,CASSIRRVESPLHF
many,TRBJ2-7,.,TRBV20-1,TGCAGTGCTAGAGGTCGAGCGGGCTACGAGCAGTACTTC,CSARGRAGYEQYF
many,TRBJ2-5,.,TRBV4-2,TGTGCCAGCAGCCAAGATGCAGGGATGGAGACCCAGTACTTC,CASSQDAGMETQYF
many,TRBJ2-7,.,TRBV12-3/TRBV12-4,TGTGCCAGTCGAGGGAGAGGGGACGAGCAGTACTTC,CASRGRGDEQYF
few,TRBJ2-1,TRBD2,TRBV9,TGTGCCAGCAGCGCACGACTAGCGGGAAGTATAACCTACAATGAGCAGTTCTTC,CASSARLAGSITYNEQFF
many,TRBJ2-7,TRBD2,TRBV11-2,TGTGCCAGCAGCTCCCTGGGGACTAGCGGGGCCTCCTACGAGCAGTACTTC,CASSSLGTSGASYEQYF
many,TRBJ2-1,.,TRBV12-5,TGTGCTAGTGGTTTGGGATACCGGGACTCGGAGCAGTTCTTC,CASGLGYRDSEQFF
.,TRBJ2-1,.,TRBV15,TGTGCCACCAGAGGGGGGAGTGGTGAGAATGAGCAGTTCTTC,CATRGGSGENEQFF
many,TRBJ2-7,TRBD2,TRBV10-3,TGTGCCATCAGTGGACAACCCAGCACTAGCGTCGAGCAGTACTTC,CAISGQPSTSVEQYF
many,TRBJ2-3,TRBD2,TRBV20-1,TGCAGTGCCCCCGCCGGGACTAGCGGGAGTCCTGCCGCAGATACGCAGTATTTT,CSAPAGTSGSPAADTQYF
many,TRBJ2-3,TRBD2,TRBV4-2,TGTGCCAGCAGCCATGGTCGAGCGGGAGTCCACGCAGATACGCAGTATTTT,CASSHGRAGVHADTQYF
many,TRBJ1-6,.,TRBV2,TGTGCCAGCAGTCCGGGACGGACTAATTCACCCCTCCACTTT,CASSPGRTNSPLHF
many,TRBJ2-1,.,TRBV29-1,TGCAGCGTTGTCCGGGGTGAGCAGTTCTTC,CSVVRGEQFF
many,TRBJ1-5,.,TRBV19,TGTGCCAGAGGGGCCGCGCCCCTTAATAGCAATCAGCCCCAGCATTTT,CARGAAPLNSNQPQHF
many,TRBJ2-3,TRBD2,TRBV5-1,TGCGCCAGCAGCCTAAAGACTAGCAGTGCTAGCACAGATACGCAGTATTTT,CASSLKTSSASTDTQYF
.,TRBJ1-3,TRBD1,TRBV28,TGTGCCAGCAGTCCGCCCTTCCCGGGACAGCCTGGAAACACCATATATTTT,CASSPPFPGQPGNTIYF
many,TRBJ1-3,.,TRBV2,TGTGCCAGCTCAGACCTCTCTGGAAACACCATATATTTT,CASSDLSGNTIYF
many,TRBJ2-7,.,TRBV15,TGTGCCACCAGCAGAGGCGGCGGTAGCGTCTACGAGCAGTACTTC,CATSRGGGSVYEQYF
many,TRBJ2-6,.,TRBV10-3,TGTGCCATCAGTGGGGGGGAGGCGGCCAACGTCCTGACTTTC,CAISGGEAANVLTF
many,TRBJ1-6,.,TRBV9,TGTGCCAGCAGCGGGGGGTTCCCCAATTCACCCCTCCACTTT,CASSGGFPNSPLHF
.,TRBJ2-6,.,TRBV30,TGTGCCTGGAGTGTAAGGGGTGGAGCTGGGGCCAACGTCCTGACTTTC,CAWSVRGGAGANVLTF
many,TRBJ2-7,TRBD1,TRBV28,TGTGCCAGCAGTTTATTACAGGGGAAGTACTTC,CASSLLQGKYF
many,TRBJ2-1,TRBD2,TRBV7-3,TGTGCCAGCAGCTTTAGCGGGGGGTCCTACAATGAGCAGTTCTTC,CASSFSGGSYNEQFF
many,TRBJ2-3,.,TRBV10-3,TGTGCCATCTGGGCAGGGGGAGGGTCCAGCACAGATACGCAGTATTTT,CAIWAGGGSSTDTQYF
.,TRBJ2-1,TRBD2,TRBV20-1,TGCAGTGCATACCCCCAAGGGGCTAGCGGGAGGAACGAGCAGTTCTTC,CSAYPQGASGRNEQFF
many,TRBJ2-2,.,TRBV7-3,TGTGCCAGCAGCCGTCAGGGGAACACCGGGGAGCTGTTTTTT,CASSRQGNTGELFF
.,TRBJ2-7,.,TRBV11-2,TGTGCCAGCAGCCCTTATGCCGGGAGCGGTTACGAGCAGTACTTC,CASSPYAGSGYEQYF
many,TRBJ2-1,.,TRBV15,TGTGCCACCAGCACGGGCTATGAGCAGTTCTTC,CATSTGYEQFF
.,TRBJ2-3,TRBD2,TRBV4-2,TGTGCCAGCAGCCAAGTTTGGGGGGCTAGCGGGTTGGAGAGCGGGACGCAGTATTTT,CASSQVWGASGLESGTQYF
many,TRBJ2-1,TRBD1,TRBV5-1,TGCGCCAGCAGCCCTGGACAGGGAATTGGGGGTGAGCAGTTCTTC,CASSPGQGIGGEQFF
few,TRBJ2-1,.,TRBV27,TGTGCCACTTCGATAGTTGTGAGCTCCTACAATGAGCAGTTCTTC,CATSIVVSSYNEQFF
many,TRBJ2-3,.,TRBV7-2,TGTGCCAGCAGCTTACTGGTAGCGGCCACAGATACGCAGTATTTT,CASSLLVAATDTQYF
many,TRBJ1-4,TRBD1,TRBV19,TGTGCCAGTAGTAGACAGGGGGCTAATGAAAAACTGTTTTTT,CASSRQGANEKLFF
many,TRBJ1-2,.,TRBV12-3/TRBV12-4,TGTGCCAGCAGGGCTGGGGTGGGAGGGGTAGGCTACACCTTC,CASRAGVGGVGYTF
many,TRBJ1-5,.,TRBV5-8,TGTGCCAGCAGCTTGGGAATACAGGTCAATCAGCCCCAGCATTTT,CASSLGIQVNQPQHF
many,TRBJ2-2,.,TRBV20-1,TGCAGTGCTAGACCGGGACAAAACACCGGGGAGCTGTTTTTT,CSARPGQNTGELFF
many,TRBJ1-6,TRBD1,TRBV3-1,TGTGCCAGCGCCCCCGGGACAGGCAATTCACCCCTCCACTTT,CASAPGTGNSPLHF
many,TRBJ2-1,.,TRBV2,TGTGCCAGCAGTGATCGAGCGTCCTACAATGAGCAGTTCTTC,CASSDRASYNEQFF
many,TRBJ2-2,.,TRBV7-2,TGTGCCAGCAGCTTATCCCCAGCGGGGAACACCGGGGAGCTGTTTTTT,CASSLSPAGNTGELFF
many,TRBJ1-5,.,TRBV4-1,TGCGCCAGCAGCCAGGGGGCTGGCCAGCCCCAGCATTTT,CASSQGAGQPQHF
many,TRBJ1-5,.,TRBV6-2/TRBV6-3,TGTGCCAGCAGTTACCCCGGTAGCAATCAGCCCCAGCATTTT,CASSYPGSNQPQHF